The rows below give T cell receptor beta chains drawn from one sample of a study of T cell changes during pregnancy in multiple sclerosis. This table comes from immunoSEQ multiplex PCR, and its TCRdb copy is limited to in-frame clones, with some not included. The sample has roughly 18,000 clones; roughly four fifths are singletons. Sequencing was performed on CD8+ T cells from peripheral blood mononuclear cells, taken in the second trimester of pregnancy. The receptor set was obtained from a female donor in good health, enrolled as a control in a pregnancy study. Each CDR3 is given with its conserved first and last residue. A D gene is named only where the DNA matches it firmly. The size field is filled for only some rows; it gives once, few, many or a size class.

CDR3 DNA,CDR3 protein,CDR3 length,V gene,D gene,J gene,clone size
TGTGCCAGCAGCAGTACAGGGTCCTCCTACGAGCAGTACTTC,CASSSTGSSYEQYF,14,TRBV7-6,.,TRBJ2-7,.
TGTGCCAGCAGTCCAAGCGGGGGGGGGAGGAATGAGCAGTTCTTC,CASSPSGGGRNEQFF,15,TRBV6-1,TRBD2,TRBJ2-1,.
TGTGCCAGCAGCGACACCCGGACAGTGAACACTGAAGCTTTCTTT,CASSDTRTVNTEAFF,15,TRBV2,.,TRBJ1-1,.
TGTGCCAGCAGTGGAGGCCAGACTAGCACAGATACGCAGTATTTT,CASSGGQTSTDTQYF,15,TRBV2,.,TRBJ2-3,once
TGTGCCAGCAGCTTAGGAGGGGAGAATGAGCAGTTCTTC,CASSLGGENEQFF,13,TRBV7-3,.,TRBJ2-1,.
TGCAGTGCCAGGACAGGGGGAGAGCAGTTCTTC,CSARTGGEQFF,11,TRBV20-1,TRBD1,TRBJ2-1,.
TGTGCCTGGGAATTACTAGCTAACTATGGCTACACCTTC,CAWELLANYGYTF,13,TRBV30,.,TRBJ1-2,.
TGTGCCAGCAGCGGCAGGGTCTCTAGCACTGAAGCTTTCTTT,CASSGRVSSTEAFF,14,TRBV9,.,TRBJ1-1,.
TGCAGCGTCCGGACAGGTCTCGGCTACGAGCAGTACTTC,CSVRTGLGYEQYF,13,TRBV29-1,TRBD1,TRBJ2-7,.
TGTGCCAGCAGCTTAGGGCGGGACTCCTATAATTCACCCCTCCACTTT,CASSLGRDSYNSPLHF,16,TRBV7-9,.,TRBJ1-6,once
TGTGCCAGCAGTGGCCGGGACAGGGAGGTGCACTACACCTTC,CASSGRDREVHYTF,14,TRBV6-4,TRBD1,TRBJ1-2,.